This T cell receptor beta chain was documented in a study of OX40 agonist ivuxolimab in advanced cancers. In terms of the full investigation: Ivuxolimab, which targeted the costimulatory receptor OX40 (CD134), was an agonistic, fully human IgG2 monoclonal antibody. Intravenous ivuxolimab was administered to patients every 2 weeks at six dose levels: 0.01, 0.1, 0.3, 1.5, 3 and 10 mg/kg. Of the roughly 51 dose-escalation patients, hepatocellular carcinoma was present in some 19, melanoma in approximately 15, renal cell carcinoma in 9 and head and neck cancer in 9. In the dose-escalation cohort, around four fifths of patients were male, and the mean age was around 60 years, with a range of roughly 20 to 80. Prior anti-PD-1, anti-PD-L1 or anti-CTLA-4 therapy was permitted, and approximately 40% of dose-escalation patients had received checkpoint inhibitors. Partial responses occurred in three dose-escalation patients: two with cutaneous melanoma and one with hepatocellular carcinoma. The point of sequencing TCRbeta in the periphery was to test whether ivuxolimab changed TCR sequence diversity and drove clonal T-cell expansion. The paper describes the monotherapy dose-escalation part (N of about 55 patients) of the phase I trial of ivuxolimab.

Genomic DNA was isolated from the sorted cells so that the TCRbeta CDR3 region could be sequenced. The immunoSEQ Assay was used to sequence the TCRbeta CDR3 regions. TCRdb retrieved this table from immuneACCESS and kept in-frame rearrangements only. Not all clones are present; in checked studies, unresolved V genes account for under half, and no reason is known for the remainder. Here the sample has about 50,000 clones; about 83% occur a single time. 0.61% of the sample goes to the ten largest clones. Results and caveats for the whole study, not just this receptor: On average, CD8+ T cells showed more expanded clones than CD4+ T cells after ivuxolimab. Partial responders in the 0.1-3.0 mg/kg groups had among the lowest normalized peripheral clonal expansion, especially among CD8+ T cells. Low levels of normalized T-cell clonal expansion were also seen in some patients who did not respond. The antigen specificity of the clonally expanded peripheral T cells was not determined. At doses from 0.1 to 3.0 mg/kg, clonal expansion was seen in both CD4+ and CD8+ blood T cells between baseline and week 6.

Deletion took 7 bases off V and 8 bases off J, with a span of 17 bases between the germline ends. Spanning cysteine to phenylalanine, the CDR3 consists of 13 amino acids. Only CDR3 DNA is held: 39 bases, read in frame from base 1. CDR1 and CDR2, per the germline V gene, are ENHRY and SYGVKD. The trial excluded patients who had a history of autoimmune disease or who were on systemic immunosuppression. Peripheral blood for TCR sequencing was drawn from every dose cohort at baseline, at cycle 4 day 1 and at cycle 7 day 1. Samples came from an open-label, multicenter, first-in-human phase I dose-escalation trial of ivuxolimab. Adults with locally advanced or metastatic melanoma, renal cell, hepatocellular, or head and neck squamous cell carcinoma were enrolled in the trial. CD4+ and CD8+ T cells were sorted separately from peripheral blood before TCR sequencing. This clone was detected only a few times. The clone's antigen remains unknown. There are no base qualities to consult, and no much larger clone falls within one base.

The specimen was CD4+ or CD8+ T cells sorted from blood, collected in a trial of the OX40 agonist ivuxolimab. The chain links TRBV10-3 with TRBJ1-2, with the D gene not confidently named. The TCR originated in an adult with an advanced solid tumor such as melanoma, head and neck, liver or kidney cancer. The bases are TGTGCCATCACCGGGCCGGAAAGCGGCGGCTACACCTTC. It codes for CAITGPESGGYTF.